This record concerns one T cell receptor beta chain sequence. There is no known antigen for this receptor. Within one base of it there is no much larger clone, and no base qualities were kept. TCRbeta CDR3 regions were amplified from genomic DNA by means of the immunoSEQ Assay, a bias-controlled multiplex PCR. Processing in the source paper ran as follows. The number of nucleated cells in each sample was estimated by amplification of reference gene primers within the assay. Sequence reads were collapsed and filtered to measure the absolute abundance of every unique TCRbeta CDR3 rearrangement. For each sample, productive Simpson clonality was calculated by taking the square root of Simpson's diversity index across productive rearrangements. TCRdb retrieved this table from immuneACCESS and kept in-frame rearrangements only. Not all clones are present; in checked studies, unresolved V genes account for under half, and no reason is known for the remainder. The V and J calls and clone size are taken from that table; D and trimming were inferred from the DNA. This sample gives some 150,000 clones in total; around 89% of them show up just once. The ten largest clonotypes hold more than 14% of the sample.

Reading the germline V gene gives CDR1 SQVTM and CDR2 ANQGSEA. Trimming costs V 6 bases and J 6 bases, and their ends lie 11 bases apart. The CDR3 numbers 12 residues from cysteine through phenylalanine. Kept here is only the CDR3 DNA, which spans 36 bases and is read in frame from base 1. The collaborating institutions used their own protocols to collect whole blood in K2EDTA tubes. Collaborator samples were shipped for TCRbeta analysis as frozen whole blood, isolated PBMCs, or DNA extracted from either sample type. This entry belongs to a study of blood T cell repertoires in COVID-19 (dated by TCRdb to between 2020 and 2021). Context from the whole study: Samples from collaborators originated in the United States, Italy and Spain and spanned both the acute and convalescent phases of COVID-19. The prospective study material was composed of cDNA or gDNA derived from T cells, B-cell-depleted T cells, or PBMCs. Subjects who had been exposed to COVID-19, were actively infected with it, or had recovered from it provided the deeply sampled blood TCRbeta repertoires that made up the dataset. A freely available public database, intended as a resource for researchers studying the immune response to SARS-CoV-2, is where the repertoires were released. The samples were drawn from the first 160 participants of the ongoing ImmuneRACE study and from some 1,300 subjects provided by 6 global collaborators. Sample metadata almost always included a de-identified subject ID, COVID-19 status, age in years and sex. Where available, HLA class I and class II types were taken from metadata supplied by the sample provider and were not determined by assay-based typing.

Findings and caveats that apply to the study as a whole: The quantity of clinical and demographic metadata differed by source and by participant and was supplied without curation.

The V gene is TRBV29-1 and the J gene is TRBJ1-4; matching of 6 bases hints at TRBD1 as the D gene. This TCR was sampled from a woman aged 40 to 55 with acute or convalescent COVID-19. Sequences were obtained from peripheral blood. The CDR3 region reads CSVGQWDEKLFF. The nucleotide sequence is TGCAGCGTCGGACAGTGGGATGAAAAACTGTTTTTT. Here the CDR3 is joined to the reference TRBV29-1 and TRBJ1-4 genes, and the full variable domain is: SAVISQKPSRDICQRGTSLTIQCQVDSQVTMMFWYRQQPGQSLTLIATANQGSEATYESGFVIDKFPISRPNLTFSTLTVSNMSPEDSSIYLCSVGQWDEKLFFGSGTQLSVL.